These T cell receptor beta chains were read from a single sample in a study of T-cell reconstitution after alpha-beta-depleted transplantation in children. TCRdb re-called the PCR reads with MiXCR, one entry per CDR3 protein. The table lists about 980,000 distinct CDR3 sequences, roughly 31% of them singletons. The input for sequencing was PBMCs, mostly from graft donor cells, taken 360 days after TCRalphabeta/CD19-depleted stem cell transplant. All receptors come from a boy younger than two who had a stem cell transplant for SCID, so the T cells may come from the graft donor. Each CDR3 is given with its conserved first and last residue. D genes are given only for firm matches. Expanded clones are given a class, and other clones once, few, many or no size at all.

size,D,V,J,DNA,CDR3
few,TRBD2,TRBV10-3,TRBJ2-5,TGTGCCGCGGGCGGGGGTCAAGAGACCCAGTACTTC,CAAGGGQETQYF
-,-,TRBV7-7,TRBJ2-2,TGTGCCAGCAGCGTCGATAGGAGGGCCGGGGAGCTGTTTTTT,CASSVDRRAGELFF
-,TRBD1,TRBV27,TRBJ1-5,TGTGCCAGCAGTGCCGAGACAGGGGTAGGCCAGCCCCAGCATTTT,CASSAETGVGQPQHF
-,-,TRBV5-1,TRBJ2-2,TGCGCCAGCAGTTCTCCCCAGACGCCGAACACCGGGGAGCTGTTTTTT,CASSSPQTPNTGELFF
-,TRBD1,TRBV15,TRBJ2-7,TGTGCCACCAGCAGAGATCGCCAAGGGACCAGGGGGCACGAGCAGTACTTC,CATSRDRQGTRGHEQYF
many,TRBD1,TRBV24-1,TRBJ2-5,TGTGCCACCAGTGCAACGACAGGGACGGAGACCCAGTACTTC,CATSATTGTETQYF
few,-,TRBV29-1,TRBJ2-1,TGCAGCGTTGATAAGACGGGGATTGGTGAGCAGTTCTTC,CSVDKTGIGEQFF
few,-,TRBV5-1,TRBJ2-1,TGCGCCAGCAGCTTGGTGTCTGGGAACTACAATGAGCAGTTCTTC,CASSLVSGNYNEQFF
-,-,TRBV20-1,TRBJ1-5,TGCAGTGCCGCAACCTTTAGAGGACGCGTGGATAGCAATCAGCCCCAGCATTTT,CSAATFRGRVDSNQPQHF
-,TRBD2,TRBV18,TRBJ2-3,TGTGCCAGCTCACACACTAGCGGGGTTACCACAGATACGCAGTATTTT,CASSHTSGVTTDTQYF
few,-,TRBV15,TRBJ2-5,TGTGCCACCAGCAGGCCCGGACTATTGAAGACCCAGTACTTC,CATSRPGLLKTQYF
few,-,TRBV29-1,TRBJ2-2,TGCAGCGTTGAAAGCGGGCAGCGGAACACCGGGGAGCTGTTTTTT,CSVESGQRNTGELFF
few,TRBD1,TRBV29-1,TRBJ2-7,TGCAGCGTTGCTGGACAGGCAAGTGGGTACGAGCAGTACTTC,CSVAGQASGYEQYF
few,TRBD1,TRBV2,TRBJ1-4,TGTGCCAGCAGTGATCGAGGACAGGGGGCGGAAAAACTGTTTTTT,CASSDRGQGAEKLFF
-,-,TRBV6-1,TRBJ2-3,TGTGCCAGCAGTGACCAGGGAACAGATACGCAGTATTTT,CASSDQGTDTQYF
-,-,TRBV12-3/TRBV12-4,TRBJ1-4,TGTGCCAGCAGTTTTGGAAGTGCAACTAATGAAAAACTGTTTTTT,CASSFGSATNEKLFF
-,TRBD1,TRBV2,TRBJ2-5,TGTGCCAGCACCGAAGGGGGCGAGACCCAGTACTTC,CASTEGGETQYF
few,-,TRBV7-6,TRBJ2-6,TGTGCCAGCAGCTTACGAGTAAGCAGGGGCCCTGGGGCCAACGTCCTGACTTTC,CASSLRVSRGPGANVLTF
-,-,TRBV7-6,TRBJ2-5,TGTGCCAGCAGCGACATTCAAGAGACCCAGTACTTC,CASSDIQETQYF
few,TRBD2,TRBV20-1,TRBJ2-1,TGCAGTGCTAGAGACCTGCTAGCGGGGGCCCATTCCTACAATGAGCAGTTCTTC,CSARDLLAGAHSYNEQFF
-,TRBD2,TRBV3-1,TRBJ2-5,TGTGCCAGCAACAAAGCGGGGGGACAAGAGACCCAGTACTTC,CASNKAGGQETQYF
few,-,TRBV12-3/TRBV12-4,TRBJ1-4,TGTGCCAGCAGTTTCCAACTGACAGAGAATGAAAAACTGTTTTTT,CASSFQLTENEKLFF
-,-,TRBV5-1,TRBJ2-3,TGCGCCAGCAGCTTGTACGGCTCAGATAGGCAGTATTTT,CASSLYGSDRQYF
-,TRBD1,TRBV4-3,TRBJ2-3,TGCGCCAGCAGCCAATTATTCCCGGGACAGGGGACAGATACGCAGTATTTT,CASSQLFPGQGTDTQYF
-,TRBD2,TRBV20-1,TRBJ2-7,TGCAGTGCTCTCGGCGGGGGGCTCTCCTACGAGCAGTACTTC,CSALGGGLSYEQYF
many,TRBD1,TRBV29-1,TRBJ2-7,TGCAGCGTCACAGGGGATCCCTACGAGCAGTACTTC,CSVTGDPYEQYF
-,-,TRBV5-1,TRBJ1-2,TGCGCCAGCAGCTTGGATCCGGGCTACTATGGCTACACCTTC,CASSLDPGYYGYTF
-,TRBD1,TRBV20-1,TRBJ2-5,TGCAGTGCTAGAGATTTGGGGCGGACAGGCCGTGCGGCAGAGACCCAGTACTTC,CSARDLGRTGRAAETQYF
few,-,TRBV9,TRBJ2-1,TGTGCCAGCAGCGTAGAGAGGGTATACAATGAGCAGTTCTTC,CASSVERVYNEQFF
few,-,TRBV12-3/TRBV12-4,TRBJ1-3,TGTGCCAGCAGCCGGGACGGAAGGAGTGGGAACACCATATATTTT,CASSRDGRSGNTIYF
-,TRBD2,TRBV7-8,TRBJ2-3,TGTGCCAGCAGCCTACTAGCGGGGGTTGTAGATACGCAGTATTTT,CASSLLAGVVDTQYF
few,-,TRBV5-7,TRBJ2-3,TGTGCCAGCAGCTTAGTATGGTGGCGGGTCACAGATACGCAGTATTTT,CASSLVWWRVTDTQYF
-,-,TRBV6-1,TRBJ2-5,TGTGCCAGCAGCCGGTGGGCGAACGAAGAGACCCAGTACTTC,CASSRWANEETQYF